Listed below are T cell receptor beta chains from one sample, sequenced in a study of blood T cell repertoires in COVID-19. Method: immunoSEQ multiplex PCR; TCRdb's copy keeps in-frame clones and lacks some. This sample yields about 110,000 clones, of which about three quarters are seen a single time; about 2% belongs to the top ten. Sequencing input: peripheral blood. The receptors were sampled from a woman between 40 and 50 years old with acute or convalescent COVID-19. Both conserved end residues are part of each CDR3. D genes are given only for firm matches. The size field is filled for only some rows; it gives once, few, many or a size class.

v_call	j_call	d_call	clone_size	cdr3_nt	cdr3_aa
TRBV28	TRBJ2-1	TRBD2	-	TGTGCCAGCAGTTCCCCCACTAGCGGGCAATACAATGAGCAGTTCTTC	CASSSPTSGQYNEQFF
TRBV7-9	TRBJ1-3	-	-	TGTGCCAGCAGCTTAGCGCTCGACAGTACAGGAAACACCATATATTTT	CASSLALDSTGNTIYF
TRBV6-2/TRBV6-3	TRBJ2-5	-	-	TGTGCCAGCAGTCACCCCTTGCGGGCAGAGACCCAGTACTTC	CASSHPLRAETQYF
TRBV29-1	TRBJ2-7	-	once	TGCAGCGTTGAAGGAGGGAGGGGGGCTGACGAGCAGTACTTC	CSVEGGRGADEQYF
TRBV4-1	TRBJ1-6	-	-	TGCGCCAGCAGCCAAGTCGACGGGGTAAGTTCACCCCTCCACTTT	CASSQVDGVSSPLHF
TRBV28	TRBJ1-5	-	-	TGTGCCAGCAGTGGGGGGGGGTTTAGCAATCAGCCCCAGCATTTT	CASSGGGFSNQPQHF
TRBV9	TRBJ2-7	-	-	TGTGCCAGCAGCGCGCGAGTGGAGCAGTACTTC	CASSARVEQYF
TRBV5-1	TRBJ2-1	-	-	TGCGCCAGCAGCTCCCAACTCTTCCCCTACAATGAGCAGTTCTTC	CASSSQLFPYNEQFF
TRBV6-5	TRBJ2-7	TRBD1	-	TGTGCCAGCAGACGCCCGGGACAGGGGTACGAGCAGTACTTC	CASRRPGQGYEQYF
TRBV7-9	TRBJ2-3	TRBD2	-	TGTGCCAGCAGAGCGGGGGCTTCAGATACGCAGTATTTT	CASRAGASDTQYF
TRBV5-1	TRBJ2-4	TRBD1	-	TGCGCCAGCAGCAACGGACAGGGAGGAGACATTCAGTACTTC	CASSNGQGGDIQYF
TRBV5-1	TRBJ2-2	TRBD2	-	TGCGCCAGCAGCTCTCCGGGACTAGCGGGGTTCCGGGAGCTGTTTTTT	CASSSPGLAGFRELFF
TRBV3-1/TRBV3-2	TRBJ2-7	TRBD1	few	TGTGCCAGCAGCCCCGGGACAGGGGGTGACGAGCAGTACTTC	CASSPGTGGDEQYF
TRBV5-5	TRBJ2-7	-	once	TGTGCCAGCAGCCCTGGGAGTGGCGGAGTCCTTTCCTACGAGCAGTACTTC	CASSPGSGGVLSYEQYF
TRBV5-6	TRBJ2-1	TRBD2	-	TGTGCCAGCAGCTTTCCTAGCGGGGGGTACAATGAGCAGTTCTTC	CASSFPSGGYNEQFF
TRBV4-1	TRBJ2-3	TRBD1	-	TGCGCCAGCAGCCGGTCGACAGGGGGCTTAGGTAGCACAGATACGCAGTATTTT	CASSRSTGGLGSTDTQYF
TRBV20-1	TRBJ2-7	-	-	TGCAGTGCAACTCAGGGCTACGAGCAGTACTTC	CSATQGYEQYF
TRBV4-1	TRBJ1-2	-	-	TGCGCCAGCAGCCAGCCATTACAGGGAGGGGGCTATGGCTACACCTTC	CASSQPLQGGGYGYTF
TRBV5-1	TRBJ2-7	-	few	TGCGCCAGCAGCTTGGTACAGGGCGACTATCACGAGCAGTACTTC	CASSLVQGDYHEQYF
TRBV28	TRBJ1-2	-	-	TGTGCCAGCAGTCGACAGCATGGCTACACCTTC	CASSRQHGYTF
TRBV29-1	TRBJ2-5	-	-	TGCAGCGTTGAGGAGAGGATACAAGAGACCCAGTACTTC	CSVEERIQETQYF
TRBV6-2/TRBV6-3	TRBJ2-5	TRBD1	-	TGTGCCAGCAGCCGCCGCGACAGGGGACCAATTCCCTGGGAGACCCAGTACTTC	CASSRRDRGPIPWETQYF
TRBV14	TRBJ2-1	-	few	TGTGCCAGCAGCCGACTTGGGGGGAATGAGCAGTTCTTC	CASSRLGGNEQFF
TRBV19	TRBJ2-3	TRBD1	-	TGTGCCAGTAGTACCCTGCAGGGGACAGGGACAGATACGCAGTATTTT	CASSTLQGTGTDTQYF
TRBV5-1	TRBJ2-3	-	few	TGCGCCAGCAGCTTGGAAGGACGGAGGACCACAGATACGCAGTATTTT	CASSLEGRRTTDTQYF
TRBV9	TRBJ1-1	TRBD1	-	TGTGCCAGCAGCGTAACGGGACAGGGCCCTGAAGCTTTCTTT	CASSVTGQGPEAFF
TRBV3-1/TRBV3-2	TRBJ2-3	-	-	TGTGCCAGCAGCCCTCAGGGGAGCACAGATACGCAGTATTTT	CASSPQGSTDTQYF
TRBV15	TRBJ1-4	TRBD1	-	TGTGCCACCAGCAGAGATCTCAGATTCTCGTCAGGGGGGTTTGATTACGGAAAACTGTTTTTT	CATSRDLRFSSGGFDYGKLFF
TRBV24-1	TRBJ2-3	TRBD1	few	TGTGCCACCAGTGACCGGAGGACAGGGGTAGATACGCAGTATTTT	CATSDRRTGVDTQYF
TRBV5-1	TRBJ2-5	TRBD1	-	TGCGCCAGCAGCTTGCAGGGGGAAGAGACCCAGTACTTC	CASSLQGEETQYF
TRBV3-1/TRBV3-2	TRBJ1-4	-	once	TGTGCCAGCAGCCAAGGAGTGGAGGAAAATGAAAAACTGTTTTTT	CASSQGVEENEKLFF
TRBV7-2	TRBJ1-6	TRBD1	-	TGTGCCAGCAGCCCGACAGGGGATTCACCCCTCCACTTT	CASSPTGDSPLHF
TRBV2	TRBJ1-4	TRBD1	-	TGTGCCAGCAGTGAGGACGGCAGGGGGCTGAAAGAACTGTTTTTT	CASSEDGRGLKELFF
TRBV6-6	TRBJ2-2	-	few	TGTGCCAGCACCACACTAAACACCGGGGAGCTGTTTTTT	CASTTLNTGELFF
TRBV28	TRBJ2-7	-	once	TGTGCCAGCAGCTCCCTCCTTCCGACAGTCTCCTACGAGCAGTACTTC	CASSSLLPTVSYEQYF
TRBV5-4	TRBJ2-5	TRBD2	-	TGTGCCAGCAGCGCGGATGGACTAGCCCGTGGGGAGACCCAGTACTTC	CASSADGLARGETQYF
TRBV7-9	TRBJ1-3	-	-	TGTGCCAGCAGCCTACAGGGCTCTGGAAACACCATATATTTT	CASSLQGSGNTIYF
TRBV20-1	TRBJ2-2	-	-	TGCAGTGCTAGTCAGGGCGTCACCGGGGAGCTGTTTTTT	CSASQGVTGELFF
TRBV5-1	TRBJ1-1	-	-	TGCGCCAGCAGCGGTACCAGGTTGCTGAACACTGAAGCTTTCTTT	CASSGTRLLNTEAFF
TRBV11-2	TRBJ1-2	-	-	TGTGCCAGCAGCTCACGGATCGACAGCTTGTTGAACTATGGCTACACCTTC	CASSSRIDSLLNYGYTF
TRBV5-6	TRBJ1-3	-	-	TGTGCCAGCAGCCAGACAGGACTCGGAAACACCATATATTTT	CASSQTGLGNTIYF
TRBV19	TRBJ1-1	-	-	TGTGCCAGTAGGATCCAGGGAACCCCTGAAGCTTTCTTT	CASRIQGTPEAFF
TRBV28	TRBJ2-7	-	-	TGTGCCAGCAGTTCGACAAAGCAGTACTTC	CASSSTKQYF
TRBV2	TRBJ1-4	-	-	TGTGCCAGCGGGTTGGGAGGAAGAGGAACTAATGAAAAACTGTTTTTT	CASGLGGRGTNEKLFF
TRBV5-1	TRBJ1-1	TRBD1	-	TGCGCCAGCAGCGCCCGACAGGGGGCCGACACTGAAGCTTTCTTT	CASSARQGADTEAFF
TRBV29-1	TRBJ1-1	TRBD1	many	TGCAGCGTTGGGAGAACAGGGGGGAACACTGAAGCTTTCTTT	CSVGRTGGNTEAFF
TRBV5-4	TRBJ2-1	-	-	TGTGCCAGCAGCTTACCTAAGTCGGCGGCGTCCAATGAGCAGTTCTTC	CASSLPKSAASNEQFF
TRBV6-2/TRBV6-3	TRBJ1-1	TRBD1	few	TGTGCCAGCAGTCCACAGGGGCTACCTGAAGCTTTCTTT	CASSPQGLPEAFF